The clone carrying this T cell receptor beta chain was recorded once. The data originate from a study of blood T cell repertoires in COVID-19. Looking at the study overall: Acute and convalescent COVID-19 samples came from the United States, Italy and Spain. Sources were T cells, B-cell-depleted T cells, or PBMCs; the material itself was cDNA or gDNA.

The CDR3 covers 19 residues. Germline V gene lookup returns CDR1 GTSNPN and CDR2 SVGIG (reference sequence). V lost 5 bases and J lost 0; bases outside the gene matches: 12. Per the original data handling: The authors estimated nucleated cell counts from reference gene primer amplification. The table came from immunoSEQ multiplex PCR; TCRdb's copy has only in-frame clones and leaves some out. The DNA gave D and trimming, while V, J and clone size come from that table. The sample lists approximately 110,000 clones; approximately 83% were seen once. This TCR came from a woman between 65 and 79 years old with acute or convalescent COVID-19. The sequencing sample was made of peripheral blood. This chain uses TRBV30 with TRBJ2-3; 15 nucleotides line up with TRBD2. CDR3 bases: TGTGCCTGGGAAAGACCCGGGACTAGCGGGAGGTCGAGCACAGATACGCAGTATTTT. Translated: CAWERPGTSGRSSTDTQYF. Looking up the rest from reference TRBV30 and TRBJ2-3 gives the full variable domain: SQTIHQWPATLVQPVGSPLSLECTVEGTSNPNLYWYRQAAGRGLQLLFYSVGIGQISSEVPQNLSASRPQDRQFILSSKKLLLSDSGFYLCAWERPGTSGRSSTDTQYFGPGTRLTVL.